The 6 T cell receptor beta chains below come from one sample, sequenced in a study of blood T cell repertoires in COVID-19. Some clones are missing from TCRdb's copy, which holds only in-frame ones; the method was immunoSEQ multiplex PCR. The sample shows fewer than 250,000 clones, about 88% of them seen only once. The sample was peripheral blood. These receptors all come from a man between 70 and 80 years old with acute or convalescent COVID-19.

This clone was counted a single time. The rearrangement uses TRBV7-8 and TRBJ2-2; tentatively, D is TRBD1 (6 bases). The CDR3 contains 14 residues. The germline V and J ends were trimmed by 6 bases and 1 base, with 9 bases remaining between them. From germline, CDR1 is SGHVS and CDR2 FQNEAQ. CDR3 DNA sequence: TGTGCCAGCAGTAAGGACAGGAACACCGGGGAGCTGTTTTTT. Its translation is CASSKDRNTGELFF.

This clone was seen a single time. The rearrangement uses TRBV28 and TRBJ2-5, with TRBD1 identical over 8 bases. V dropped 7 bases and J dropped 10; count of bases not matched to a gene: 11. Germline lookup yields CDR1 MDHEN and CDR2 SYDVKM. The CDR3 consists of 13 residues. CDR3 nucleotide sequence: TGTGCCAGCAAGGTCCAGGGGGCGAGGCACCAGTACTTC. It is translated as CASKVQGARHQYF.

The rearrangement uses TRBV24-1 and TRBJ2-3, with D possibly matching TRBD1 (5 bases). V lost 6 bases and J lost 2, with 8 bases in between. CDR3 length: 13 residues. Germline V gene lookup returns CDR1 KGHDR and CDR2 SFDVKD. CDR3 region: CATSFRATDTQYF. As DNA, the CDR3 is TGTGCCACCAGTTTCAGGGCCACAGATACGCAGTATTTT.

The chain combines TRBV6-1 with TRBJ2-7, with 11 positions matching TRBD1. Germline-derived CDR1 and CDR2 are MNHNS and SASEGT. V shed 2 bases, J shed 3 bases, and the junction held 6 bases outside the gene matches. CDR3 length equals 16 residues. DNA of the CDR3: TGTGCCAGCAGTGAACAAGGGACAGGGGGGTACTACGAGCAGTACTTC. Its translation is CASSEQGTGGYYEQYF.

The V call is TRBV2, the J call TRBJ2-7; 12 bases match TRBD2. Germline CDR1 and CDR2: SNHLY and FYNNEI. The V and J ends lost 6 bases and 5 bases, in that order; junction bases with no gene match: 8. The CDR3 has 15 residues. The CDR3, as DNA: TGTGCCAGCAGGAGGCTAGCGGGAGGGCAAGACGAGCAGTACTTC. It specifies CASRRLAGGQDEQYF.

This clone is a singleton in its sample. This rearrangement joins TRBV7-3 to TRBJ2-1; 8 bases map to TRBD2. The CDR3 sequence is 16 residues long. Per the germline V gene, CDR1 is SGHTA and CDR2 is FQGTGA. J was trimmed by 4 bases and V by 3 bases; bases with no gene match: 8. The CDR3 sequence is CASSFTGTRVYNEQFF. In DNA, the CDR3 is TGTGCCAGCAGCTTTACCGGGACTAGGGTTTACAATGAGCAGTTCTTC.